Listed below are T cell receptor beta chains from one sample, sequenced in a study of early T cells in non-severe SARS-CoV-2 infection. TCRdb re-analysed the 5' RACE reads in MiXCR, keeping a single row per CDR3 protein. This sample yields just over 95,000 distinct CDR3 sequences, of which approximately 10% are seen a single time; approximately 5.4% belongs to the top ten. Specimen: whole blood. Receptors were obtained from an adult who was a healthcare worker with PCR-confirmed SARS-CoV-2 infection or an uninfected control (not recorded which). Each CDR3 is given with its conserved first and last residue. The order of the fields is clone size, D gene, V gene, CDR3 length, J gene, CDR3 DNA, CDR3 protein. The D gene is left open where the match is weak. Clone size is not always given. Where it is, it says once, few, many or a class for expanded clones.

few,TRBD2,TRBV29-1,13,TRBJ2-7,TGCAGCGCGACCGGGACTAGTCTGTTCGAGCAGTACTTC,CSATGTSLFEQYF
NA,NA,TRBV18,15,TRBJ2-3,TGTGCCAGCTCACCACCAGCAGGGAAGGTTGATACGCAGTATTTT,CASSPPAGKVDTQYF
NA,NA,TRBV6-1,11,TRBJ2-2,TGTGCCAGCTGGTCCACCGGGGAGCTGTTTTTT,CASWSTGELFF
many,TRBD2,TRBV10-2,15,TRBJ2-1,TGCGCCAGCAGTGAGGAAGCGGGAACTTACAATGAGCAGTTCTTC,CASSEEAGTYNEQFF
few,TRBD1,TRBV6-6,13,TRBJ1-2,TGTGCCAGCAGTGATGACAGGGACCGAGGCTACACCTTC,CASSDDRDRGYTF
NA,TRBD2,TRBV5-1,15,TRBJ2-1,TGCGCCAGCAGCTTGGTTAGCGGGGGTAACAATGAGCAGTTCTTC,CASSLVSGGNNEQFF
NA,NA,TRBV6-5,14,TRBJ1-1,TGTGCCACCAACTGGGGCAGTTTGAACACTGAAGCTTTCTTT,CATNWGSLNTEAFF
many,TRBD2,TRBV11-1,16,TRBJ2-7,TGTGCCAGCAGCTTAGCAACTAGCGGGGGATCCTACGAGCAGTACTTC,CASSLATSGGSYEQYF
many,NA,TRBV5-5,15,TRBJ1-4,TGTGCCAGCAGCTTGGTCACTGGGATTAATGAAAAACTGTTTTTT,CASSLVTGINEKLFF
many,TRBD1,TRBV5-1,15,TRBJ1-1,TGCGCCAGCAGCTTGGACGGACAGGGAAACACTGAAGCTTTCTTT,CASSLDGQGNTEAFF
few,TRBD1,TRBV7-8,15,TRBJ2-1,TGTGCCAGCAGCTTAAGATGGACAGGGGGGAATGAGCAGTTCTTC,CASSLRWTGGNEQFF
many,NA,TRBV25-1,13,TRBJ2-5,TGTGCCAGCAGTCTCAGGGGCCAAGAGACCCAGTACTTC,CASSLRGQETQYF
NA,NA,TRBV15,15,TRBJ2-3,TGTGCCACCAGCAGCTGGACGGACCTCACAGATACGCAGTATTTT,CATSSWTDLTDTQYF
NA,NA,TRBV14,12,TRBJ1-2,TGTGCCAGCAGCACCCACACCTATGGCTACACCTTC,CASSTHTYGYTF
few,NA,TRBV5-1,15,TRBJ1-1,TGCGCCAGCAGCCCCCCGGAGACAGTTAACACTGAAGCTTTCTTT,CASSPPETVNTEAFF
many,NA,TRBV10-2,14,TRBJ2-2,TGCGCCAGCAGAGGGACGGGGAACACCGGGGAGCTGTTTTTT,CASRGTGNTGELFF
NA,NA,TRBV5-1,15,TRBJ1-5,TGCGCCAGCAGCTTGGAGGGGTATAGCAATCAGCCCCAGCATTTT,CASSLEGYSNQPQHF
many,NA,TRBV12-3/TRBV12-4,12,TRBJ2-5,TGTGCCAGCAGTGGACTCCAAGAGACCCAGTACTTC,CASSGLQETQYF
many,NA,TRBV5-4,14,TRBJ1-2,TGTGCCAGCAGCTTGGAGCTGGGTGACTATGGCTACACCTTC,CASSLELGDYGYTF
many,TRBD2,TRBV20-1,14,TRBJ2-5,TGCAGTGCCCACCGCCCGGGACTAGCGGGCCACTCGTACTTC,CSAHRPGLAGHSYF
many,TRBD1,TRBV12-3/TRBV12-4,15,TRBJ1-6,TGTGCCAGCAGTGAAACAGGGGGAGGTAATTCACCCCTCCACTTT,CASSETGGGNSPLHF
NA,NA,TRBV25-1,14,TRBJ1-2,TGTGCCAGCAGTGAATTGGCAGGGAACTATGGCTACACCTTC,CASSELAGNYGYTF
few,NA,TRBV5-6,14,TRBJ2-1,TGTGCCAGCAGCTTGGGGGACGGCTACAATGAGCAGTTCTTC,CASSLGDGYNEQFF
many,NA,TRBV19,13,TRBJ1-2,TGTGCCATGCCCCAGGGTGCCGATTATGGCTACACCTTC,CAMPQGADYGYTF